Included here is one T cell receptor (beta chain) sequence, with context. This entry is derived from a study of T cells in Graves' hyperthyroidism and ophthalmopathy. Trimming cost V 4 bases and J 5 bases; bases outside gene matches: 7. The CDR3 contains 15 residues. Per the germline V gene, CDR1 is SGHTA and CDR2 is FQGNSA. Using RNA transcripts as the source, TCR beta CDR3 regions were amplified. Initially, a first-round RT-PCR of the TCR CDR3 employed the HTBI primer set. TCRdb reprocessed the multiplex PCR reads with MiXCR, giving one entry per CDR3 protein. This sample carries approximately 220,000 distinct CDR3 sequences, approximately 20% of them seen once, and the ten largest clones take approximately 40%.

Sequences were obtained from blood. This receptor was obtained from a man between 40 and 49 years old with Graves' hyperthyroidism. V and J are TRBV7-2 and TRBJ2-3; 9 nucleotides align to TRBD2. In DNA, the CDR3 is TGTGCCAGCAGCTACGTTGCGGGGGGGCAAGATACGCAGTATTTT. Protein: CASSYVAGGQDTQYF.